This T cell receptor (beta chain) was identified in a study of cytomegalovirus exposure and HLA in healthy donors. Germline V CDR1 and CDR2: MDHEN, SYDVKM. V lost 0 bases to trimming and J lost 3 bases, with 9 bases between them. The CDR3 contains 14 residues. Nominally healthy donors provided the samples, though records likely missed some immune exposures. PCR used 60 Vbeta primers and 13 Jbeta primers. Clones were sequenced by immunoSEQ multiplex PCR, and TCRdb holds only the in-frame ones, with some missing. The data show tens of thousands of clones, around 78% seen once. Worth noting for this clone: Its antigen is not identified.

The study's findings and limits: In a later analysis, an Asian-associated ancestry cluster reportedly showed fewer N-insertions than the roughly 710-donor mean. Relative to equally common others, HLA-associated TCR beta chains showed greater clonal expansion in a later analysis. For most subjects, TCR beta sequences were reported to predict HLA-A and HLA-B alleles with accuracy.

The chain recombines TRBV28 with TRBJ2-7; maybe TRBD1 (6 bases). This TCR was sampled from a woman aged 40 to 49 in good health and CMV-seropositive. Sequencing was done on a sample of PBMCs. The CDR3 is CASSLWDSSYEQYF. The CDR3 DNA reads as TGTGCCAGCAGTTTATGGGACAGCAGCTACGAGCAGTACTTC.